A selection of T cell receptor beta chains follows, all from one sample in a study of shared clonotypes between healthy human individuals. Libraries were prepared by immunoSEQ multiplex PCR; TCRdb keeps only in-frame clonotypes and omits some of them. The data contain approximately 1,000,000 clones, approximately 77% of them singletons. Source material: memory CD4+ T cells from PBMCs. The receptors stem from a man between 18 and 35 years old in good health. Some clones in this sample may be carry-over from other donors' samples. Each CDR3 is given with its conserved first and last residue. A D gene is named only where the DNA matches it firmly. Some rows mark clone size as missing; the rest say once, few, many or name a class of expanded clone.

v_gene: TRBV5-4; j_gene: TRBJ2-1; len: 15; abundance: few; d_gene: TRBD2; CDR3aa: CASSDGTSGYNEQFF; CDR3nt: TGTGCCAGCAGCGACGGGACTAGCGGATACAATGAGCAGTTCTTC
v_gene: TRBV19; j_gene: TRBJ1-5; len: 15; abundance: NA; d_gene: NA; CDR3aa: CASSIEGASNQPQHF; CDR3nt: TGTGCCAGTAGTATAGAGGGGGCAAGCAATCAGCCCCAGCATTTT
v_gene: TRBV5-1; j_gene: TRBJ2-3; len: 16; abundance: NA; d_gene: TRBD2; CDR3aa: CATSGGSGSVADTQYF; CDR3nt: TGCGCCACCAGTGGGGGTAGCGGGAGCGTCGCAGATACGCAGTATTTT
v_gene: TRBV28; j_gene: TRBJ2-5; len: 16; abundance: NA; d_gene: TRBD1; CDR3aa: CASSLGQGVGQETQYF; CDR3nt: TGTGCCAGCAGCCTAGGACAGGGCGTTGGTCAAGAGACCCAGTACTTC
v_gene: TRBV9; j_gene: TRBJ2-1; len: 17; abundance: few; d_gene: TRBD2; CDR3aa: CASSGGRLAGLGNEQFF; CDR3nt: TGTGCCAGCAGCGGGGGCCGTCTAGCGGGACTGGGCAATGAGCAGTTCTTC
v_gene: TRBV4-1; j_gene: TRBJ2-3; len: 13; abundance: NA; d_gene: NA; CDR3aa: CASSQPWADTQYF; CDR3nt: TGCGCCAGCAGCCAACCTTGGGCAGATACGCAGTATTTT
v_gene: TRBV30; j_gene: TRBJ1-5; len: 14; abundance: NA; d_gene: TRBD1; CDR3aa: CAWSRGGTERPQHF; CDR3nt: TGTGCCTGGAGTAGAGGGGGGACAGAACGGCCCCAGCATTTT
v_gene: TRBV6-1; j_gene: TRBJ2-1; len: 13; abundance: many; d_gene: NA; CDR3aa: CASIRSYGNEQFF; CDR3nt: TGTGCCAGCATCCGCTCCTACGGGAATGAGCAGTTCTTC
v_gene: TRBV5-1; j_gene: TRBJ1-1; len: 14; abundance: NA; d_gene: TRBD1; CDR3aa: CASSSGQVNTEAFF; CDR3nt: TGCGCCAGCAGCTCCGGACAGGTGAACACTGAAGCTTTCTTT
v_gene: TRBV30; j_gene: TRBJ2-7; len: 14; abundance: NA; d_gene: NA; CDR3aa: CAWTPQGRLSLGYF; CDR3nt: TGTGCCTGGACTCCTCAAGGGAGACTAAGCTTGGGGTACTTC
v_gene: TRBV10-3; j_gene: TRBJ2-7; len: 16; abundance: NA; d_gene: TRBD2; CDR3aa: CAISDRTKRGSYEQYF; CDR3nt: TGTGCCATCAGTGACAGGACTAAGCGGGGCTCCTACGAGCAGTACTTC
v_gene: TRBV28; j_gene: TRBJ1-5; len: 15; abundance: NA; d_gene: TRBD1; CDR3aa: CASSPSGTADQPQHF; CDR3nt: TGTGCCAGCAGTCCCTCGGGGACAGCAGATCAGCCCCAGCATTTT
v_gene: TRBV12-5; j_gene: TRBJ2-1; len: 13; abundance: NA; d_gene: NA; CDR3aa: CASGPGPGDEQFF; CDR3nt: TGTGCTAGTGGACCCGGGCCGGGGGATGAGCAGTTCTTC
v_gene: TRBV21-1; j_gene: TRBJ2-7; len: 17; abundance: NA; d_gene: NA; CDR3aa: CASSKVMLLGRSYEQYF; CDR3nt: TGTGCCAGCAGCAAAGTTATGCTTTTGGGGCGATCCTACGAGCAGTACTTC
v_gene: TRBV7-2; j_gene: TRBJ2-2; len: 15; abundance: NA; d_gene: NA; CDR3aa: CASRGSRSGTGELFF; CDR3nt: TGTGCCAGCAGGGGGAGTCGGTCAGGGACCGGGGAGCTGTTTTTT
v_gene: TRBV5-4; j_gene: TRBJ2-7; len: 18; abundance: NA; d_gene: TRBD2; CDR3aa: CASSLYGGTSGKPYEQYF; CDR3nt: TGTGCCAGCAGCTTGTACGGTGGGACTAGCGGGAAACCCTACGAGCAGTACTTC
v_gene: TRBV11-3; j_gene: TRBJ2-3; len: 14; abundance: once; d_gene: TRBD1; CDR3aa: CASSTRTGPDTQYF; CDR3nt: TGTGCCAGCAGCACGCGGACAGGACCAGATACGCAGTATTTT
v_gene: TRBV6-1; j_gene: TRBJ1-5; len: 18; abundance: NA; d_gene: NA; CDR3aa: CASSEAIGAQFQNQPQHF; CDR3nt: TGTGCCAGCAGTGAAGCAATAGGGGCTCAATTTCAAAATCAGCCCCAGCATTTT
v_gene: TRBV13; j_gene: TRBJ2-2; len: 15; abundance: NA; d_gene: TRBD1; CDR3aa: CASSSDRGQVGELFF; CDR3nt: TGTGCCAGCAGCTCGGACAGGGGGCAGGTCGGGGAGCTGTTTTTT
v_gene: TRBV5-6; j_gene: TRBJ2-7; len: 15; abundance: NA; d_gene: NA; CDR3aa: CASSPGTGTPYEQYF; CDR3nt: TGTGCCAGCAGCCCGGGCACTGGGACCCCCTACGAGCAGTACTTC
v_gene: TRBV10-2; j_gene: TRBJ1-1; len: 13; abundance: NA; d_gene: NA; CDR3aa: CASRSPANTEAFF; CDR3nt: TGCGCCAGCAGGTCGCCAGCCAACACTGAAGCTTTCTTT
v_gene: TRBV30; j_gene: TRBJ2-5; len: 12; abundance: NA; d_gene: NA; CDR3aa: CAWGTLQETQYF; CDR3nt: TGTGCCTGGGGGACACTCCAAGAGACCCAGTACTTC
v_gene: TRBV5-6; j_gene: TRBJ2-1; len: 14; abundance: NA; d_gene: NA; CDR3aa: CASSSLGGSNEQFF; CDR3nt: TGTGCCAGCAGCTCCCTCGGGGGCAGCAATGAGCAGTTCTTC
v_gene: TRBV25-1; j_gene: TRBJ2-2; len: 15; abundance: few; d_gene: TRBD1; CDR3aa: CASSGPGQGAGELFF; CDR3nt: TGTGCCAGCAGTGGACCGGGACAGGGGGCCGGGGAGCTGTTTTTT
v_gene: TRBV9; j_gene: TRBJ1-4; len: 13; abundance: few; d_gene: NA; CDR3aa: CASSGSENEKLFF; CDR3nt: TGTGCCAGCAGCGGCAGCGAGAATGAAAAACTGTTTTTT
v_gene: TRBV19; j_gene: TRBJ1-1; len: 16; abundance: NA; d_gene: NA; CDR3aa: CASSIRESALNTEAFF; CDR3nt: TGTGCCAGTAGTATAAGGGAGTCAGCGCTAAACACTGAAGCTTTCTTT
v_gene: TRBV28; j_gene: TRBJ2-3; len: 16; abundance: NA; d_gene: NA; CDR3aa: CASSSGASQGTDTQYF; CDR3nt: TGTGCCAGCAGTTCTGGGGCCAGCCAGGGCACAGATACGCAGTATTTT
v_gene: TRBV25-1; j_gene: TRBJ1-1; len: 15; abundance: NA; d_gene: TRBD1; CDR3aa: CASSPHDRVDTEAFF; CDR3nt: TGTGCCAGCAGTCCTCACGACAGGGTAGACACTGAAGCTTTCTTT
v_gene: TRBV5-1; j_gene: TRBJ2-2; len: 14; abundance: NA; d_gene: NA; CDR3aa: CASSLDRDTGELFF; CDR3nt: TGCGCCAGCAGCCTCGACCGAGACACCGGGGAGCTGTTTTTT
v_gene: TRBV28; j_gene: TRBJ1-2; len: 15; abundance: NA; d_gene: TRBD1; CDR3aa: CASSLFARQGGGYTF; CDR3nt: TGTGCCAGCAGTTTGTTCGCGAGACAGGGAGGGGGCTACACCTTC
v_gene: TRBV30; j_gene: TRBJ1-1; len: 13; abundance: NA; d_gene: NA; CDR3aa: CAWSVRWDTEAFF; CDR3nt: TGTGCCTGGAGTGTTCGCTGGGACACCGAAGCTTTCTTT
v_gene: TRBV5-1; j_gene: TRBJ1-2; len: 14; abundance: NA; d_gene: TRBD1; CDR3aa: CASSLGDRAGGYTF; CDR3nt: TGTGCCAGCAGCTTAGGGGACAGGGCCGGTGGCTACACCTTC
v_gene: TRBV6-5; j_gene: TRBJ1-1; len: 14; abundance: NA; d_gene: NA; CDR3aa: CAISATGRNTEAFF; CDR3nt: TGTGCCATCAGTGCGACAGGCCGGAACACTGAAGCTTTCTTT
v_gene: TRBV5-1; j_gene: TRBJ2-3; len: 14; abundance: few; d_gene: TRBD2; CDR3aa: CASSLRLATDTQYF; CDR3nt: TGCGCCAGCAGCTTAAGACTAGCGACAGATACGCAGTATTTT
v_gene: TRBV9; j_gene: TRBJ1-3; len: 14; abundance: NA; d_gene: NA; CDR3aa: CASSPTTVGNTIYF; CDR3nt: TGTGCCAGCAGCCCGACCACGGTTGGAAACACCATATATTTT
v_gene: TRBV4-3; j_gene: TRBJ1-1; len: 13; abundance: NA; d_gene: NA; CDR3aa: CASSQQRGTEAFF; CDR3nt: TGCGCCAGCAGCCAACAAAGAGGCACTGAAGCTTTCTTT
v_gene: TRBV29-1; j_gene: TRBJ1-3; len: 16; abundance: NA; d_gene: NA; CDR3aa: CSVGGVAGHSGHTIYF; CDR3nt: TGCAGCGTTGGAGGGGTGGCAGGACACTCTGGACACACCATATATTTT
v_gene: TRBV5-1; j_gene: TRBJ2-5; len: 18; abundance: NA; d_gene: TRBD2; CDR3aa: CASSPRGGRGTIGETQYF; CDR3nt: TGCGCCAGCAGCCCCCGAGGCGGGAGAGGAACGATAGGGGAGACCCAGTACTTC
v_gene: TRBV10-1; j_gene: TRBJ1-4; len: 14; abundance: few; d_gene: TRBD1; CDR3aa: CASRGGQVKEKLFF; CDR3nt: TGCGCCAGCAGGGGTGGACAGGTGAAAGAAAAACTGTTTTTT
v_gene: TRBV4-1; j_gene: TRBJ2-7; len: 16; abundance: NA; d_gene: NA; CDR3aa: CASSQDWGFSSYEQYF; CDR3nt: TGCGCCAGCAGCCAAGATTGGGGATTCAGCTCCTACGAGCAGTACTTC
v_gene: TRBV5-1; j_gene: TRBJ2-2; len: 14; abundance: NA; d_gene: NA; CDR3aa: CASSLAWSLGELFF; CDR3nt: TGCGCCAGCAGCTTGGCCTGGTCTTTGGGGGAGCTGTTTTTT
v_gene: TRBV9; j_gene: TRBJ2-7; len: 14; abundance: NA; d_gene: NA; CDR3aa: CASSVGRLTYEQYF; CDR3nt: TGTGCCAGCAGCGTAGGACGGTTGACCTACGAGCAGTACTTC
v_gene: TRBV6-5; j_gene: TRBJ1-1; len: 15; abundance: once; d_gene: NA; CDR3aa: CASSYSSILNTEAFF; CDR3nt: TGTGCCAGCAGTTACTCGAGCATTTTGAACACTGAAGCTTTCTTT
v_gene: TRBV11-3; j_gene: TRBJ2-3; len: 16; abundance: NA; d_gene: TRBD2; CDR3aa: CASSWTSGSSTDTQYF; CDR3nt: TGTGCCAGCAGCTGGACTAGCGGGAGTAGCACAGATACGCAGTATTTT
v_gene: TRBV5-1; j_gene: TRBJ1-1; len: 13; abundance: NA; d_gene: NA; CDR3aa: CASRRGLETEAFF; CDR3nt: TGCGCCAGCAGGAGGGGTTTGGAAACTGAAGCTTTCTTT
v_gene: TRBV7-8; j_gene: TRBJ2-1; len: 12; abundance: NA; d_gene: NA; CDR3aa: CASSRTENEQFF; CDR3nt: TGTGCCAGCAGCCGGACTGAAAATGAGCAGTTCTTC
v_gene: TRBV11-3; j_gene: TRBJ2-3; len: 13; abundance: many; d_gene: NA; CDR3aa: CASSFGEADTQYF; CDR3nt: TGTGCCAGCAGCTTCGGAGAAGCAGATACGCAGTATTTT
v_gene: TRBV2; j_gene: TRBJ1-4; len: 15; abundance: NA; d_gene: TRBD1; CDR3aa: CASTVTGAPNEKLFF; CDR3nt: TGTGCCAGCACTGTAACAGGGGCCCCTAATGAAAAACTGTTTTTT
v_gene: TRBV28; j_gene: TRBJ2-7; len: 16; abundance: NA; d_gene: NA; CDR3aa: CASSPPGGGSSYEQYF; CDR3nt: TGTGCCAGCAGCCCCCCGGGGGGCGGGAGCTCCTACGAGCAGTACTTC
v_gene: TRBV6-6; j_gene: TRBJ2-1; len: 15; abundance: NA; d_gene: NA; CDR3aa: CASSLGLSSYNEQFF; CDR3nt: TGTGCCAGCAGCCTCGGACTAAGCTCCTACAATGAGCAGTTCTTC
v_gene: TRBV7-9; j_gene: TRBJ1-4; len: 14; abundance: few; d_gene: TRBD1; CDR3aa: CASSSTGVNEKLFF; CDR3nt: TGTGCCAGCAGCTCGACAGGGGTTAATGAAAAACTGTTTTTT
v_gene: TRBV5-1; j_gene: TRBJ2-5; len: 15; abundance: NA; d_gene: TRBD2; CDR3aa: CASSLGASGGETQYF; CDR3nt: TGCGCCAGCAGCTTGGGGGCTAGCGGAGGGGAGACCCAGTACTTC
v_gene: TRBV2; j_gene: TRBJ1-2; len: 13; abundance: NA; d_gene: NA; CDR3aa: CASRGRANYGYTF; CDR3nt: TGTGCCAGCAGGGGCAGAGCTAACTATGGCTACACCTTC
v_gene: TRBV30; j_gene: TRBJ2-7; len: 13; abundance: NA; d_gene: NA; CDR3aa: CAVTRGATYEQYF; CDR3nt: TGTGCCGTCACCCGGGGGGCAACCTACGAGCAGTACTTC
v_gene: TRBV20-1; j_gene: TRBJ1-4; len: 11; abundance: NA; d_gene: NA; CDR3aa: CSAKSGEKLFF; CDR3nt: TGCAGTGCCAAATCCGGGGAAAAACTGTTTTTT